The 28 T cell receptor beta chains in this list originate from one sample, sequenced in a study of T cell responses to AZD1222 COVID-19 vaccine. Libraries were prepared by immunoSEQ multiplex PCR; TCRdb keeps only in-frame clonotypes and omits some of them. The sample shows approximately 97,000 clones, 84% of them seen only once. Source: peripheral blood, taken on day 0 of AZD1222 vaccination. These receptors were obtained from an adult in good health.

V and J are TRBV7-3 and TRBJ2-2; D is ambiguous. Germline V gene lookup returns CDR1 SGHTA and CDR2 FQGTGA. This CDR3 has 17 amino acids. Trimming removed 0 bases at V and 0 bases at J, with 11 bases between. The CDR3 DNA reads as TGTGCCAGCAGCTTAACGTCCTACTCGGCGAACACCGGGGAGCTGTTTTTT. Translated: CASSLTSYSANTGELFF.

CDR3 protein: CASSDRGLFGYTF. CDR3 DNA: TGTGCCAGTTCTGACAGGGGGCTTTTTGGCTACACCTTC. The chain combines TRBV28 with TRBJ1-2, with 10 nucleotides matching TRBD1. This CDR3 has 13 amino acids. The V gene end was trimmed by 9 bases and the J gene end by 7 bases; junction bases not matched to a gene: 8. Looked up from germline, CDR1 is MDHEN and CDR2 is SYDVKM.

This sequence joins TRBV5-6 and TRBJ1-1; D is uncertain. V lost 5 bases and J 1 base, leaving 12 bases between the germline ends. CDR3 length: 14 residues. The germline CDR1 and CDR2 sequences are SGHDT and YYEEEE. CDR3 sequence (DNA): TGTGCCAGCAGTTTTGCACGGAGGAACACTGAAGCTTTCTTT. It is translated as CASSFARRNTEAFF.

This clone was picked up a small number of times. The genes are TRBV7-2 and TRBJ1-6; TRBD1 agrees at 7 bases. The CDR3 is 15 residues long. The germline CDR1 and CDR2 sequences are SGHTA and FQGNSA. Germline trimming cut 5 bases from V and 8 bases from J; bases unmatched to any gene: 9. For the CDR3, the DNA is TGTGCCAGCAGCCAACCGACAGGGCCCTATTCACCCCTCCACTTT. Protein: CASSQPTGPYSPLHF.

V is TRBV11-2 and J is TRBJ1-5; maybe TRBD1 (6 bases). Germline V gene lookup returns CDR1 SGHAT and CDR2 FQNNGV. V lost 5 bases and J 7 bases, leaving 21 bases between the germline ends. The CDR3 sequence is 16 residues long. The CDR3 region has the DNA TGTGCCAGCAGCCGCCTAGGGGGGGCTGGGAGACAGCCCCAGCATTTT. Its protein is CASSRLGGAGRQPQHF. The entire variable domain, with the rest obtained from reference TRBV11-2 and TRBJ1-5, is as follows: EAGVAQSPRYKIIEKRQSVAFWCNPISGHATLYWYQQILGQGPKLLIQFQNNGVVDDSQLPKDRFSAERLKGVDSTLKIQPAKLEDSAVYLCASSRLGGAGRQPQHFGDGTRLSIL.

The chain links TRBV24-1 to TRBJ1-1; D gene unclear. This CDR3 region has 14 residues. Per germline, CDR1 KGHDR and CDR2 SFDVKD. V lost 5 bases to trimming and J lost 1 base, with 10 bases between them. The CDR3 protein is CATSVVQPNTEAFF. CDR3 DNA sequence: TGTGCCACCAGTGTAGTACAGCCGAACACTGAAGCTTTCTTT.

The chain links TRBV28 to TRBJ2-1; D unresolved. The V gene's germline CDR1 is MDHEN and CDR2 SYDVKM. CDR3 size: 17 residues. V lost 1 base to trimming and J lost 0 bases, with 13 bases between them. CDR3 in DNA: TGTGCCAGCAGTTTATACGGCTTTTCAGGCTCCTACAATGAGCAGTTCTTC. The encoded protein is CASSLYGFSGSYNEQFF.

V usage is TRBV14 and J usage is TRBJ1-3; D gene uncertain. Germline loops: CDR1 SGHDN, CDR2 FVKESK. The CDR3 extends over 12 amino acids. V lost 1 base and J lost 7, with 5 bases in between. The CDR3 DNA sequence: TGTGCCAGCAGCCAAGTCATCAACACCATATATTTT. Amino acid sequence: CASSQVINTIYF.

The table lists this clone with a count of one. The rearrangement uses TRBV12-3 or TRBV12-4 and TRBJ2-3; D is unclear. CDR3 size: 13 residues. Trimming cost V 1 base and J 3 bases, with 5 bases left between them. The CDR3 nucleotides read TGTGCCAGCAGTTTAGGGGCAACAGATACGCAGTATTTT. This codes for CASSLGATDTQYF.

The chain combines TRBV14 with TRBJ1-6; D is perhaps TRBD1 (5 bases). The CDR3 covers 16 residues. Trimming cost V 0 bases and J 9 bases, with 15 bases left between them. Germline CDR1 is SGHDN and CDR2 is FVKESK. This CDR3 reads CASSQDPAGLGSPLHF. CDR3 coding DNA: TGTGCCAGCAGCCAAGATCCTGCGGGACTGGGTTCACCCCTCCACTTT.

The CDR3 here is CASSISDTQYF. Written as DNA, the CDR3 is TGTGCCAGTAGTATATCAGATACGCAGTATTTT. The genes are TRBV19 and TRBJ2-3, with no clear D. CDR3 length: 11 amino acids. The V gene lost 2 bases and the J gene lost 4 bases, with 1 base spanning the gap. The germline V gene has CDR1 LNHDA and CDR2 SQIVND (reference sequence).

The chain recombines TRBV11-2 with TRBJ2-5, with 10 bases aligning to TRBD1. The CDR3 extends over 15 amino acids. With V trimmed by 4 bases and J by 4 bases, 6 bases remained unmatched. Germline lookup yields CDR1 SGHAT and CDR2 FQNNGV. The DNA of the CDR3 is TGTGCCAGCAGCTCGACAGGGGGCCGGCGAGAGACCCAGTACTTC. It specifies CASSSTGGRRETQYF.

The chain has TRBV4-3 and TRBJ1-3, with 7 bases identical to TRBD1. CDR1 is LGHNA, CDR2 YSLEER, per germline. The CDR3 runs to 14 residues. Trimming at V came to 8 bases and at J to 3 bases, leaving 7 bases not matched to a gene. This CDR3 reads CASRQGLNGNTIYF. In nucleotides, the CDR3 is TGCGCCAGCCGACAGGGTCTCAATGGAAACACCATATATTTT.

The rearrangement joins TRBV4-3 to TRBJ2-3; D remains unclear. Trimming cost V 4 bases and J 2 bases, with 13 bases left between them. Germline V gene sequence: CDR1 LGHNA, CDR2 YSLEER. The CDR3 is made up of 15 amino acids. CDR3 coding DNA: TGCGCCAGCAGCCGTGACCGGTTATCCACAGATACGCAGTATTTT. Its protein product is CASSRDRLSTDTQYF.

The J gene is TRBJ1-1, the V gene TRBV12-3 or TRBV12-4; 9 bases map to TRBD1. V trimming: 6 bases; J trimming: 4 bases; junction bases outside the gene matches: 3. The CDR3 length is 13 residues. In DNA, the CDR3 is TGTGCCAGCAGACGACAGGGGGGCACTGAAGCTTTCTTT. Its protein product is CASRRQGGTEAFF.

The sample holds a few counts of this clone. V is TRBV5-4 and J is TRBJ1-5; 7 bases match TRBD1. This CDR3 has 14 residues. V was clipped by 5 bases and J by 4 bases; unmatched bases: 6. Germline V gene data show CDR1 as SGHNT and CDR2 as YYREEE (reference sequence). In nucleotides, the CDR3 is TGTGCCAGCAGTAATGACAGGGCGAATCAGCCCCAGCATTTT. Its protein product is CASSNDRANQPQHF.

The gene calls are TRBV12-3 or TRBV12-4 and TRBJ2-1; 8 bases agree with TRBD2. The V and J ends lost 8 bases and 7 bases, in that order; junction bases with no gene match: 4. This CDR3 comprises 12 residues. In DNA form, the CDR3 reads TGTGCCAGCGGACTAGCTTTGAATGAGCAGTTCTTC. Translated, it gives CASGLALNEQFF.

The chain carries TRBV27 and TRBJ1-1; the D is unclear. With 2 bases removed from V and 1 base from J, the gap between germline ends came to 8 bases. This CDR3 is 14 amino acids long. Germline V gives CDR1 MNHEY, CDR2 SMNVEV (reference sequence). Here the CDR3 DNA reads TGTGCCAGCAGTTTAGAAGAGAGGAACACTGAAGCTTTCTTT. Translation: CASSLEERNTEAFF.

This clone was found a few times. The V and J genes are TRBV18 and TRBJ1-4; 7 bases match TRBD1. The CDR3 extends over 16 amino acids. CDR1 and CDR2 from the germline V gene are KGHSH and LQKENI. The V and J ends lost 2 bases and 6 bases, in that order; junction bases with no gene match: 9. CDR3 amino acids: CASSPTLKQGDEKLFF. DNA for the CDR3: TGTGCCAGCTCACCAACTCTAAAGCAGGGGGATGAAAAACTGTTTTTT.

The chain has TRBV4-1 and TRBJ1-2; D unresolved. The CDR3 loop spans 15 amino acids. V gave up 3 bases and J gave up 4 bases, with 15 bases separating them. Germline V gene sequence: CDR1 MGHRA, CDR2 YSYEKL. In DNA form, the CDR3 reads TGCGCCAGCAGCCAGCGAACTCAAAACACCTATGGCTACACCTTC. Translated: CASSQRTQNTYGYTF.

The V and J genes are TRBV2 and TRBJ2-3; a possible D gene is TRBD1 (5 bases). The length of the CDR3 is 14 residues. CDR1 is SNHLY and CDR2 is FYNNEI in the germline V gene. V lost 5 bases and J lost 0, with 9 bases in between. The CDR3 region has the DNA TGTGCCAGCAGTCGACAGATTAGCACAGATACGCAGTATTTT. Protein product: CASSRQISTDTQYF. The full variable domain, with the rest looked up from reference TRBV2 and TRBJ2-3, is EPEVTQTPSHQVTQMGQEVILRCVPISNHLYFYWYRQILGQKVEFLVSFYNNEISEKSEIFDDQFSVERPDGSNFTLKIRSTKLEDSAMYFCASSRQISTDTQYFGPGTRLTVL.

This clone was seen a few times. V usage is TRBV27 and J usage is TRBJ1-1; D is unresolved. CDR3 size: 11 residues. Germline V CDR1 and CDR2: MNHEY, SMNVEV (reference sequence). The ends were cut back, 2 bases at V and 4 bases at J, with 2 bases in the middle. The CDR3 spells CASSLGTEAFF. CDR3 in DNA: TGTGCCAGCAGTTTAGGCACTGAAGCTTTCTTT.

J is TRBJ1-5 and V is TRBV19; a possible D gene is TRBD1 (5 bases). V lost 1 base and J 4 bases, leaving 11 bases between the germline ends. This CDR3 is built from 15 residues. Germline-derived CDR1 and CDR2 are LNHDA and SQIVND (reference sequence). The CDR3 here is CASSIGARENQPQHF. The CDR3 DNA sequence: TGTGCCAGTAGTATAGGTGCCAGGGAGAATCAGCCCCAGCATTTT.

V usage is TRBV3-1 (or the pseudogene TRBV3-2) and J usage is TRBJ1-1, with no clear D. Germline V gene sequence: CDR1 LGHDT, CDR2 YNNKEL (reference sequence). V was trimmed by 4 bases and J by 0 bases, leaving 6 bases between them. CDR3 length: 13 amino acids. The CDR3 nucleotides are TGTGCCAGCAGCCGTCCGATGAACACTGAAGCTTTCTTT. This gives the protein CASSRPMNTEAFF.

V usage is TRBV5-4 and J usage is TRBJ2-7, with D possibly matching TRBD1 (5 bases). There are 13 residues in the CDR3. Trimming removed 5 bases from V and 3 bases from J, with 12 bases in between. Germline V gene data show CDR1 as SGHNT and CDR2 as YYREEE (reference sequence). CDR3 amino acids: CASSQGVNYEQYF. The DNA of the CDR3 is TGTGCCAGCAGTCAGGGTGTAAACTACGAGCAGTACTTC.

The rearrangement joins TRBV7-2 to TRBJ1-2; TRBD1 matches 8 bases. Germline V gene sequence: CDR1 SGHTA, CDR2 FQGNSA. The CDR3 runs 15 residues. J lost 7 bases, V lost 0 bases, and 7 bases had no gene match. CDR3 sequence reads: CASSLAGQGVSGYTF. CDR3 nucleotide sequence: TGTGCCAGCAGCTTAGCAGGACAGGGTGTTAGTGGCTACACCTTC.

In nucleotides, the CDR3 is TGTGCCAGCAACCGAGGGGGCAATGAGCAGTTCTTC. Encoded protein: CASNRGGNEQFF. The V gene is TRBV7-8, the J gene TRBJ2-1; D is possibly TRBD1 (6 bases). The length of the CDR3 is 12 residues. V shed 7 bases and J shed 6 bases, with 10 bases lying between them. Looked up from germline, CDR1 is SGHVS and CDR2 is FQNEAQ.

The chain has TRBV11-2 and TRBJ2-7; 10 bases are a match to TRBD1. Trimming cost V 4 bases and J 4 bases; bases outside gene matches: 7. Germline V gives CDR1 SGHAT, CDR2 FQNNGV. The CDR3 has 15 residues. As DNA, the CDR3 is TGTGCCAGCAGCTACCGGGACAGGGGCATTTACGAGCAGTACTTC. As protein: CASSYRDRGIYEQYF. The variable domain in full, completed from reference TRBV11-2 and TRBJ2-7, reads EAGVAQSPRYKIIEKRQSVAFWCNPISGHATLYWYQQILGQGPKLLIQFQNNGVVDDSQLPKDRFSAERLKGVDSTLKIQPAKLEDSAVYLCASSYRDRGIYEQYFGPGTRLTVT.